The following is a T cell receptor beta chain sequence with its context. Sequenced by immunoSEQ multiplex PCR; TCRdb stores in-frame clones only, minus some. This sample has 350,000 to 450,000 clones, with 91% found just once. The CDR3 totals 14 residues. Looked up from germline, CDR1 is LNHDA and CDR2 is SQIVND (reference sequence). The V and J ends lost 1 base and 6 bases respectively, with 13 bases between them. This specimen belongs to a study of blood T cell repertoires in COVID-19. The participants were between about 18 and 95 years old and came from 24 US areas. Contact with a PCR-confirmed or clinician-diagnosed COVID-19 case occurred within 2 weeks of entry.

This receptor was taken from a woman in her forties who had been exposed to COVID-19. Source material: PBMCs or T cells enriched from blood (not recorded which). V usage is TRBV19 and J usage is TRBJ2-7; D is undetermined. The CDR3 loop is CASSIVVGSSEQYF. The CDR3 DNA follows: TGTGCCAGTAGTATAGTAGTTGGTTCATCCGAGCAGTACTTC.